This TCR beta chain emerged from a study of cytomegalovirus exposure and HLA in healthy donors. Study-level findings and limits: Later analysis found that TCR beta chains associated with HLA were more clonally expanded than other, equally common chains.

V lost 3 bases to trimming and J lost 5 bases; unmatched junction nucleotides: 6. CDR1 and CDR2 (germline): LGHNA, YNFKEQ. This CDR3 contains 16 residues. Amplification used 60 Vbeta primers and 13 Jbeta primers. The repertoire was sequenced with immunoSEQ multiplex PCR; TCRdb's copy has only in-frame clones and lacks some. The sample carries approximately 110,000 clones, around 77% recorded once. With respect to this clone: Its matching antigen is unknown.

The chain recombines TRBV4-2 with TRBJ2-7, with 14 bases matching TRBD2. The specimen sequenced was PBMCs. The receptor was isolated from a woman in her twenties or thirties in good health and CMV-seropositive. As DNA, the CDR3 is TGTGCCAGCAGCCAGACTAGCGGGAGGGAACTCCACGAGCAGTACTTC. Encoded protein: CASSQTSGRELHEQYF.